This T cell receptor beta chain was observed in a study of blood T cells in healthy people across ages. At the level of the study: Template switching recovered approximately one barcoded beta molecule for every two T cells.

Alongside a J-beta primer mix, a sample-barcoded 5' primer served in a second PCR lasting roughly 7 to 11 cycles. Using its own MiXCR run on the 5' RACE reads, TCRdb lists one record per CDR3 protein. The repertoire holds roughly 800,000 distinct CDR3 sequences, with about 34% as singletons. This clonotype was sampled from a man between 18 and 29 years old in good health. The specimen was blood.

CDR3 amino acids: CASSPMTGRDTEAFF. CDR3 coding DNA: TGTGCCAGCAGCCCGATGACGGGCAGGGACACTGAAGCTTTCTTT. The V and J genes are TRBV7-2 and TRBJ1-1; a weak D match, TRBD1 (5 bases). V gave up 5 bases and J gave up 3 bases, with 16 bases separating them. Germline CDR1 and CDR2: SGHTA and FQGNSA. This CDR3 has 15 residues.